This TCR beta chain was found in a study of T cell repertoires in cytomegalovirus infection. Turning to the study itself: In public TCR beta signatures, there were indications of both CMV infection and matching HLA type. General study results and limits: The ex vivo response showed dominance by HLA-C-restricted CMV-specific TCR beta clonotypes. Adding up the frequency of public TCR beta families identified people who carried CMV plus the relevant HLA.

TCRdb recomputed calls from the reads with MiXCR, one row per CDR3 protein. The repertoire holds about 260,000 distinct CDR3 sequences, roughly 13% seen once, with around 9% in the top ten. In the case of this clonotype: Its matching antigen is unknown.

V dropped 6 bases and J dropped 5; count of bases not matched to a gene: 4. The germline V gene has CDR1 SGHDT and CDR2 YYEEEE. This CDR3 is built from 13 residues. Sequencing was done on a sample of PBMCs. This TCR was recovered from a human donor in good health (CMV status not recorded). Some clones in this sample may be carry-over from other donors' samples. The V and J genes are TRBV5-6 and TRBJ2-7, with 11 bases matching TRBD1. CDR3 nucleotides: TGTGCCAGCACCCGGACAGGGGGCGACGAGCAGTACTTC. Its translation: CASTRTGGDEQYF.